This T cell receptor (beta chain) was sequenced for a study of T cells in Graves' hyperthyroidism and ophthalmopathy. The study's findings and limits: Classification by a 13 V-J model distinguished ophthalmopathy from stable hyperthyroidism. Before onset, by a median of approximately 5.9 months, the model predicted ophthalmopathy.

This clonotype was detected ten times or more. Its antigen is undetermined. V lost 5 bases and J lost 4, with 14 bases in between. In germline, CDR1 is SNHLY, CDR2 FYNNEI. The length of the CDR3 is 14 residues. The CDR3 regions of TCR beta were amplified from RNA transcripts. The TCR CDR3 was amplified in a first-round RT-PCR using the HTBI primer set. From the multiplex PCR reads, TCRdb called clonotypes with MiXCR, one entry per CDR3 protein. This sample has roughly 300,000 distinct CDR3 sequences, with roughly a fifth found just once. The V gene is TRBV2, the J gene TRBJ2-5; D might be TRBD1 or TRBD2, each matching 6 bases. The sequence came from a woman aged 45-60 years with Graves' hyperthyroidism. The sample taken for sequencing was blood. In DNA form, the CDR3 reads TGTGCCAGCAGTCGAGGGGGGATCAGAGAGACCCAGTACTTC. This sequence encodes CASSRGGIRETQYF.